The TCR beta chain under discussion was sequenced for a study of T cell responses to AZD1222 COVID-19 vaccine. TCRdb keeps only in-frame clones here, not all; method: immunoSEQ multiplex PCR. The table has around 83,000 clones, around 88% seen once. V was trimmed by 5 bases and J by 1 base, leaving 14 bases between them. The length of the CDR3 is 15 residues. Germline CDR1 reads MGHRA; CDR2 reads YSYEKL. About this clone: Its antigen is unknown.

Regarding the study as a whole: Vaccine-associated CD4 TCRs ranged over spike, dominating at 160-218 and 743-854. A mostly white British donor set with more females was recruited, and clonal diversity was possibly underestimated. Just 5 to 7 AZD1222 recipients were seropositive at baseline. Reportedly, nearly half the spike-specific TCRs target unmutated variant regions.

Sequencing was performed on peripheral blood, taken on day 0 of AZD1222 vaccination. The gene calls are TRBV4-1 and TRBJ1-1; D ambiguous. This receptor was obtained from an adult in good health. The CDR3: CASSKGSQGNTEAFF. CDR3 coding DNA: TGCGCCAGCAGCAAGGGTTCACAAGGGAACACTGAAGCTTTCTTT.